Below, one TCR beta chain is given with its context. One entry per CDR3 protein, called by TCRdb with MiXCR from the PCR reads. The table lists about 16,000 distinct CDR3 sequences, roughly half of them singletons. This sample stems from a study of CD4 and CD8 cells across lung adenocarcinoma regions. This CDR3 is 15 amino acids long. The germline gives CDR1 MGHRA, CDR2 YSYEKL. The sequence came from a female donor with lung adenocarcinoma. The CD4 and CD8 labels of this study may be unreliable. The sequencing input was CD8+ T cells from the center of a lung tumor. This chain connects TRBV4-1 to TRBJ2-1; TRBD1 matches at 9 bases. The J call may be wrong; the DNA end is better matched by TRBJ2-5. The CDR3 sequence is CASSQAGTGRETQYF. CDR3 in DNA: TGCGCCAGCAGCCAAGCCGGGACAGGGAGGGAGACCCAGTACTTC.